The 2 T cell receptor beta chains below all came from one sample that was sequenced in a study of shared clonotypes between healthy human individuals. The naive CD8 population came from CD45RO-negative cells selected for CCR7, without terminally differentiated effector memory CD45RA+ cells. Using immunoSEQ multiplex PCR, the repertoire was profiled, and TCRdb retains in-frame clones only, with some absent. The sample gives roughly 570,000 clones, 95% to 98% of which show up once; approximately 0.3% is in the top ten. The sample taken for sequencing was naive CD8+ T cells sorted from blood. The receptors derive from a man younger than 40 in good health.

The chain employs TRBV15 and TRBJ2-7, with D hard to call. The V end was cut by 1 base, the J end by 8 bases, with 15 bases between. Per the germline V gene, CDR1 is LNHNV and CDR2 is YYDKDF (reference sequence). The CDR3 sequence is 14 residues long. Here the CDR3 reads CATSRVGASPQQYF. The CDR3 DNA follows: TGTGCCACCAGCAGAGTGGGTGCTAGTCCTCAGCAGTACTTC.

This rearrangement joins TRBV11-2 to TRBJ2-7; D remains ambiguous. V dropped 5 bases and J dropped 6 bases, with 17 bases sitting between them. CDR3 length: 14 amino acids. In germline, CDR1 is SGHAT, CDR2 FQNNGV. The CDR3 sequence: CASSNSLTWGEQYF. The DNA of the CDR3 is TGTGCCAGCAGCAACTCCCTGACTTGGGGCGAGCAGTACTTC. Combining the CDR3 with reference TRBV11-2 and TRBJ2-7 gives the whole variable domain EAGVAQSPRYKIIEKRQSVAFWCNPISGHATLYWYQQILGQGPKLLIQFQNNGVVDDSQLPKDRFSAERLKGVDSTLKIQPAKLEDSAVYLCASSNSLTWGEQYFGPGTRLTVT.